This T cell receptor (beta chain) is from a study of blood T cell repertoires in COVID-19. Source study methods: Scientists estimated how many nucleated cells there were by amplifying reference gene primers. This table comes from immunoSEQ multiplex PCR, and its TCRdb copy is limited to in-frame clones, with some not included. The V and J calls and the clone size are those of that table, but D and trimming were determined from the DNA. The sample has under 250,000 clones, 65% to 85% seen once. V was shortened by 2 bases and J by 3 bases, with 14 bases between the two germline ends. The CDR3 is 15 residues long. The V gene's germline CDR1 is LGHDT and CDR2 YNNKEL (reference sequence).

The specimen was peripheral blood. The TCR originated in a middle-aged man with active or convalescent COVID-19. This rearrangement joins TRBV3-1 (or the pseudogene TRBV3-2) to TRBJ2-7; D possibly corresponds to TRBD2 (5 bases). As DNA, the CDR3 is TGTGCCAGCAGCCAATCGGGCCCGGGAAACTACGAGCAGTACTTC. Translating it yields CASSQSGPGNYEQYF.